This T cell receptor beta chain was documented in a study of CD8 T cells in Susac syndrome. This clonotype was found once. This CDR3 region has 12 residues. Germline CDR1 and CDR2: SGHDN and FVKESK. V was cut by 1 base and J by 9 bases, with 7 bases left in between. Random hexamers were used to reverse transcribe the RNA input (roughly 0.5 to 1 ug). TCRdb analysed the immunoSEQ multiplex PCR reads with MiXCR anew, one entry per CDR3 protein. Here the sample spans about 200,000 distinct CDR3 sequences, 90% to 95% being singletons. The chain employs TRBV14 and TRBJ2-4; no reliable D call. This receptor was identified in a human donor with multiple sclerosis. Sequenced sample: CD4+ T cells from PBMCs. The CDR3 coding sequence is TGTGCCAGCAGCCAAGGTTGGGCCATTCAGTACTTC. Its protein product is CASSQGWAIQYF.